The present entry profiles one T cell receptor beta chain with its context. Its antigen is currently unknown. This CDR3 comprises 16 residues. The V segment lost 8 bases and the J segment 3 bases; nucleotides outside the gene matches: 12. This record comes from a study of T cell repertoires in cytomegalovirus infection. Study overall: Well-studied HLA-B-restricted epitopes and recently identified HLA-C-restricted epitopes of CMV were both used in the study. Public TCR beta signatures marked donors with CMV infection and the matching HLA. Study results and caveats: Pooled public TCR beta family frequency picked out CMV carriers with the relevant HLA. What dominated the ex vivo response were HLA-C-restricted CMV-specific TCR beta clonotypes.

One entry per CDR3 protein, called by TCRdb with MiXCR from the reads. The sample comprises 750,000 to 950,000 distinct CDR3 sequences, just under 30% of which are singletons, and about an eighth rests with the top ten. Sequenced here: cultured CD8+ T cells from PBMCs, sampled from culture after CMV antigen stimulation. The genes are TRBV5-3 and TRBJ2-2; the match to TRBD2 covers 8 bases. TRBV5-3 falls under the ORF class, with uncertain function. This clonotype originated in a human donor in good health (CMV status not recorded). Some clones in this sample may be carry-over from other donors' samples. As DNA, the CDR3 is TGTGCCAGCAGCATACTAGCGGCGAAACACACCGGGGAGCTGTTTTTT. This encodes CASSILAAKHTGELFF.